This TCR beta chain was recorded in a study of shared clonotypes between healthy human individuals. The CDR3 is 15 amino acids. Trimming pared 6 bases from V and 3 bases from J, leaving 17 bases between. From germline, CDR1 is PRHDT and CDR2 FYEKMQ (reference sequence). The data were produced by immunoSEQ multiplex PCR, yet TCRdb's version contains in-frame clones alone and is incomplete. The table lists millions of clones, about 95% of them singletons. Positively selected for CCR7, the CD45RO-negative cells used as naive CD8 cells excluded terminally differentiated effector memory CD45RA+ cells. This chain uses TRBV13 with TRBJ1-2; a weak D match, TRBD1 (6 bases). This receptor was taken from a young man in good health. Material: naive CD8+ T cells sorted from blood. CDR3 loop: CASSLRGGMDYGYTF. The DNA for the CDR3 is TGTGCCAGCAGTCTCCGAGGGGGTATGGACTATGGCTACACCTTC.